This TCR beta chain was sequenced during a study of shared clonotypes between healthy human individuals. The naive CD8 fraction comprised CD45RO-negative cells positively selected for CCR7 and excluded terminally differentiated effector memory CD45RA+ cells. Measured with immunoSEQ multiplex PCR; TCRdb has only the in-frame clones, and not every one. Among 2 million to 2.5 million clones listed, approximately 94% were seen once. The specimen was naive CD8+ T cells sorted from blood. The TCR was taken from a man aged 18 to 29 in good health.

The CDR3 region is CASSAGTGYGYTF. CDR3 bases: TGTGCCAGCAGTGCCGGGACGGGTTATGGCTACACCTTC. This sequence joins TRBV25-1 and TRBJ1-2; TRBD1 is a possible D gene (5 bases). The CDR3 has 13 amino acids. Germline V gene lookup returns CDR1 MGHDK and CDR2 SYGVNS. V lost 4 bases, J lost 5 bases, and 11 bases lay in between.